The present T cell receptor (beta chain) was sequenced within a study of T cells after yellow fever vaccination. With V trimmed by 4 bases and J by 5 bases, 9 bases remained unmatched. Germline V gives CDR1 SGDLS, CDR2 YYNGEE. The length of the CDR3 is 15 residues. This clonotype turned up a few times. Template-switching 5'RACE yielded the TCR cDNA; a universal primer site and UMIs were added in the process. TCRdb recomputed calls from the 5' RACE reads with MiXCR, one row per CDR3 protein. The sample gives about 260,000 distinct CDR3 sequences, over 10% of which show up once; about 0.54% is in the top ten.

This chain connects TRBV9 to TRBJ2-5; 9 positions agree with TRBD2. Material: CD4+ T cells sorted from PBMCs, obtained 45 days after the yellow fever booster vaccination. The source is a young man who received the YFV17D yellow fever vaccine. The CDR3 sequence is CASSSRVAGAETQYF. The CDR3 nucleotides are TGTGCCAGCAGCTCTAGGGTAGCGGGAGCCGAGACCCAGTACTTC.